One sample yielded the 17 T cell receptor beta chains listed below, sequenced in a study of Ad26.COV2.S vaccination and SARS-CoV-2 variants. As to treatment: around 19 received Ad26.COV2.S at low or high dose, single or two shots; roughly five received placebo; per-sample allocation not given. Sampling happened 63 days after the first vaccine or placebo injection. This table comes from immunoSEQ multiplex PCR, and its TCRdb copy is limited to in-frame clones, with some not included. The sample has hundreds of thousands of clones, around 86% seen once. Sequencing used peripheral blood, obtained in a trial of Ad26.COV2.S vaccine versus placebo. Receptor source: a person aged 18-65 years who received the Ad26.COV2.S COVID-19 vaccine or a placebo.

The chain employs TRBV4-1 and TRBJ2-3, with 11 bases identical to TRBD2. The ends lost 0 bases at V and 11 bases at J; junction bases unmatched: 10. The CDR3 has 16 amino acids. Germline lookup yields CDR1 MGHRA and CDR2 YSYEKL. In DNA, the CDR3 is TGCGCCAGCAGCCAAGACGGGCTAGCGGGGGGCCGGGGGCAGTATTTT. Its protein product is CASSQDGLAGGRGQYF.

The rearrangement uses TRBV12-5 and TRBJ2-1; no clear D gene. The CDR3 spans 16 residues. V was trimmed by 4 bases and J by 4 bases, leaving 17 bases between them. Germline V gives CDR1 LGHNT, CDR2 FRNRAP. The CDR3 loop reads CASGWERSLTYNEQFF. As DNA, the CDR3 is TGTGCTAGTGGTTGGGAACGATCCCTCACATACAATGAGCAGTTCTTC. Based on the CDR3 plus reference TRBV12-5 and TRBJ2-1, the full variable domain is DARVTQTPRHKVTEMGQEVTMRCQPILGHNTVFWYRQTMMQGLELLAYFRNRAPLDDSGMPKDRFSAEMPDATLATLKIQPSEPRDSAVYFCASGWERSLTYNEQFFGPGTRLTVL.

This clone came up once. The rearrangement uses TRBV6-2 or TRBV6-3 and TRBJ2-7, with D possibly being TRBD1 (5 bases). The germline CDR1 and CDR2 sequences are MNHEY and SVGEGT. The CDR3 has 16 residues. Trimming shortened V by 6 bases and J by 3 bases, and 21 bases separated the two germline ends. In DNA, the CDR3 is TGTGCCAGCAGCCTCTCCGACAGTTCTCGCCTCTACGAGCAGTACTTC. Residues: CASSLSDSSRLYEQYF.

The table lists this clone with a few counts. The chain joins TRBV2 to TRBJ1-5; 9 nucleotides match TRBD1. Germline-derived CDR1 and CDR2 are SNHLY and FYNNEI. V shed 3 bases and J 4 bases; nucleotides not matched to a gene: 7. CDR3 size: 16 residues. In DNA form, the CDR3 reads TGTGCCAGCAGTGAGATCGGGACAGGGATTAATCAGCCCCAGCATTTT. This encodes CASSEIGTGINQPQHF.

The V call is TRBV6-1, the J call TRBJ1-1; D remains ambiguous. This CDR3 is 15 amino acids long. Germline V CDR1 and CDR2: MNHNS, SASEGT. Trimming left V 0 bases short and J 0 bases short, with 8 bases between. The chain's CDR3 is CASSEARRLNTEAFF. The CDR3 coding sequence is TGTGCCAGCAGTGAAGCGCGACGGCTGAACACTGAAGCTTTCTTT.

The J gene is TRBJ2-7, the V gene TRBV4-3; a possible D gene is TRBD1 (6 bases). Deletions cut 0 bases from V and 4 bases from J, with 19 bases between. The CDR3 has 17 residues. Germline CDR1 reads LGHNA; CDR2 reads YSLEER. CDR3 sequence: CASSQELKQGPFYEQYF. CDR3 in DNA: TGCGCCAGCAGCCAAGAGTTGAAGCAGGGGCCCTTTTACGAGCAGTACTTC.

The gene calls are TRBV3-1 (or the pseudogene TRBV3-2) and TRBJ1-2; 7 nucleotides agree with TRBD1. The CDR3 contains 16 residues. The V gene end was trimmed by 3 bases and the J gene end by 4 bases; junction bases not matched to a gene: 11. Per the germline V gene, CDR1 is LGHDT and CDR2 is YNNKEL (reference sequence). The CDR3: CASSQRSTGAVYGYTF. CDR3 DNA: TGTGCCAGCAGCCAGAGATCAACAGGGGCGGTCTATGGCTACACCTTC.

The rearrangement joins TRBV4-2 to TRBJ2-2; D might be TRBD1 or TRBD2, each matching 5 bases. Germline assignment: CDR1 LGHNA and CDR2 YNFKEQ. V lost 6 bases and J lost 6, with 17 bases in between. The CDR3 length is 15 residues. In DNA form, the CDR3 reads TGTGCCAGCAGGCTCCGGTCGGGACCGCCCGGGGAGCTGTTTTTT. It is translated as CASRLRSGPPGELFF.

This rearrangement joins TRBV18 to TRBJ2-1; 8 nucleotides agree with TRBD2. Germline assignment: CDR1 KGHSH and CDR2 LQKENI. This CDR3 comprises 16 residues. With 6 bases clipped from V and 8 bases from J, the junction kept 15 bases outside the gene matches. DNA for the CDR3: TGTGCCAGCTCCCCCTCGGGGTCGGGGGGGGCCTATGAGCAGTTCTTC. This encodes CASSPSGSGGAYEQFF.

CDR3 in DNA: TGTGCCAGCAGTCTCTTGGAGGGAAACTATGGCTACACCTTC. This encodes CASSLLEGNYGYTF. This chain connects TRBV6-5 to TRBJ1-2; D remains ambiguous. The V end was cut by 5 bases, the J end by 2 bases, with 12 bases between. CDR3 length: 14 amino acids. Germline V CDR1 and CDR2: MNHEY, SVGAGI.

The V call is TRBV7-3, the J call TRBJ2-5, with 10 bases identical to TRBD2. The germline V gene has CDR1 SGHTA and CDR2 FQGTGA. The CDR3 covers 15 residues. V was clipped by 3 bases and J by 3 bases; unmatched bases: 4. The CDR3 DNA is TGTGCCAGCAGCTTGGGAGGACTAGCGGAAGAGACCCAGTACTTC. The encoded protein is CASSLGGLAEETQYF. The variable domain in full, with the rest retrieved from reference TRBV7-3 and TRBJ2-5, is GAGVSQTPSNKVTEKGKYVELRCDPISGHTALYWYRQSLGQGPEFLIYFQGTGAADDSGLPNDRFFAVRPEGSVSTLKIQRTERGDSAVYLCASSLGGLAEETQYFGPGTRLLVL.

This chain uses TRBV21-1 with TRBJ1-3. TRBV21-1 is classified as a pseudogene. The CDR3 consists of 13 residues. DNA for the CDR3: TGTGCCAACCTTCTCCGGGGGGGAAACACCATATATTTT. Protein product: CANLLRGGNTIYF.

As regards this clone: Its ends do not fully match the called genes, so a read error is possible. The chain recombines TRBV30 with TRBJ2-5; no clear D gene. The CDR3 has 13 residues. The V gene's germline CDR1 is GTSNPN and CDR2 SVGIG (reference sequence). CDR3 coding DNA: TGTGCCTGGAGTGAGGCGGCTCAAGGGACCCAGTACTTC. Translation gives CAWSEAAQGTQYF.

In this sample, this clone turned up a few times. The chain is built from TRBV30 and TRBJ1-2, with D unresolved. Germline V CDR1 and CDR2: GTSNPN, SVGIG (reference sequence). This CDR3 spans 15 amino acids. The V and J ends lost 0 bases and 14 bases respectively, with 25 bases between them. The CDR3 loop is CAWSVRGEVRRFGTF. The CDR3 DNA is TGTGCCTGGAGTGTACGGGGTGAGGTTAGACGGTTCGGGACCTTC.

The genes are TRBV15 and TRBJ1-4, with D possibly being TRBD1 (5 bases). V lost 0 bases and J lost 6, with 14 bases in between. The CDR3 has 16 amino acids. From germline, CDR1 is LNHNV and CDR2 YYDKDF (reference sequence). The CDR3 sequence: CATSRDRGGRDEKLFF. Here the CDR3 DNA reads TGTGCCACCAGCAGAGATAGGGGAGGTCGGGATGAAAAACTGTTTTTT.

The J gene is TRBJ2-2, the V gene TRBV2; 15 bases fit TRBD2. Germline CDR1 reads SNHLY; CDR2 reads FYNNEI. V lost 2 bases, J lost 1 base, and 2 bases stayed unmatched. CDR3 length equals 18 residues. The CDR3 protein is CASSEWGLAGGNTGELFF. CDR3 DNA sequence: TGTGCCAGCAGTGAATGGGGACTAGCGGGGGGGAACACCGGGGAGCTGTTTTTT.

CDR3 coding DNA: TGTGCCAGCAGCTCAGGGGGCCATGGCTACACCTTC. Translation gives CASSSGGHGYTF. The V call is TRBV12-3 or TRBV12-4, the J call TRBJ1-2, with 8 nucleotides matching TRBD1. This CDR3 is built from 12 residues. The J segment lost 6 bases and the V segment lost 6 bases, leaving 3 bases of the junction unmatched.